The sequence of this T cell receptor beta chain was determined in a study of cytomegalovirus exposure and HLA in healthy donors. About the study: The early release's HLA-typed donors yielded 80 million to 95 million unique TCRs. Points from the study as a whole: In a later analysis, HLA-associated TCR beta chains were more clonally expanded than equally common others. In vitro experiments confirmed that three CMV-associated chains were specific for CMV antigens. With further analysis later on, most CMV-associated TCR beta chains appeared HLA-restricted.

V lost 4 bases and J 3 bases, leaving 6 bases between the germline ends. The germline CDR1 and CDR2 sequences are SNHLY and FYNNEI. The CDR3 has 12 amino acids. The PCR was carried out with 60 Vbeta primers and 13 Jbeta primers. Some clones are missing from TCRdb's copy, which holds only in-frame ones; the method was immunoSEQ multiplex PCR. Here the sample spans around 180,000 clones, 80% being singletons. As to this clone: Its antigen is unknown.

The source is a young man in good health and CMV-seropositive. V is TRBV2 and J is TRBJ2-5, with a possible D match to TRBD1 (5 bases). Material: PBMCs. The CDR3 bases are TGTGCCAGCAGTGGCAGGGAAGAGACCCAGTACTTC. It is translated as CASSGREETQYF.